This TCR beta chain came from a study of cytomegalovirus exposure and HLA in healthy donors. Study in general: Most donors, just over 80% of more than 300 genotyped, fell in the Caucasian-associated ancestry cluster. Findings and limits, study-wide: There were under 200 TCR beta chains listed as cytomegalovirus-associated.

This clone was counted once. Its antigen is still unknown. V lost 4 bases to trimming and J lost 3 bases, with 6 bases between them. The CDR3 extends over 12 amino acids. Germline V CDR1 and CDR2: MDHEN, SYDVKM. PCR used 60 Vbeta primers and 13 Jbeta primers. The assay was immunoSEQ multiplex PCR, and TCRdb's table has in-frame clones only and misses some. Seen here are about 160,000 clones, over 60% observed once, and the top ten hold around 2.8%. The sample taken for sequencing was PBMCs. This chain joins TRBV28 and TRBJ1-1, with D tentatively TRBD1 (5 bases). The sequence came from a woman aged 30 to 39 in good health and CMV-seronegative. CDR3 bases: TGTGCCAGCAGTTGGGGGGACACTGAAGCTTTCTTT. Amino acid sequence: CASSWGDTEAFF.